This is a list of T cell receptor beta chains from one sample in a study of human T cells and chemical hapten exposure. Via MiXCR, TCRdb re-called the RACE reads, giving one row per CDR3 protein. This sample carries approximately 260,000 distinct CDR3 sequences, about 9% of them seen once, and the ten largest clones take 2% to 3%. The source was whole blood, collected in connection with sensitization to the hapten diphenylcyclopropenone (DPC). Receptor source: a woman between 40 and 50 years old with alopecia areata. Some clones in this sample may be carry-over from other donors' samples. CDR3s include the opening cysteine and the closing phenylalanine or tryptophan. A D gene is named only where the DNA matches it firmly. The size of a clone is reported for some rows only, either as once, few or many, or as a class for expanded clones.

D	V	size	J	DNA	CDR3
-	TRBV28	-	TRBJ1-1	TGTGCCAGCAGCCCCCGCAGCACCCAAGCTTTCTTT	CASSPRSTQAFF
-	TRBV20-1	-	TRBJ2-3	TGCAGTGCCGAAAGCGCGCTCTACACAGATACGCAGTATTTT	CSAESALYTDTQYF
-	TRBV28	few	TRBJ2-7	TGTGCCAGCAGTTTATGGGCCGGGACCTACGAGCAGTACTTC	CASSLWAGTYEQYF
TRBD2	TRBV6-2/TRBV6-3	many	TRBJ2-7	TGTGCCAGCAGTATCGATAGCGGGATATGGGACTACGAGCAGTACTTC	CASSIDSGIWDYEQYF
-	TRBV12-3/TRBV12-4	-	TRBJ1-5	TGTGCCAGCAGGCGGACAGTGGGCAATCAGCCCCAGCATTTT	CASRRTVGNQPQHF
-	TRBV28	few	TRBJ1-5	TGTGCCAGCAGGGCTGGAGGGTATAGCAATCAGCCCCAGCATTTT	CASRAGGYSNQPQHF
-	TRBV7-2	few	TRBJ2-1	TGTGCCAGCAGCTTACGTTTTCAGGGGACCGCCTACAATGAGCAGTTCTTC	CASSLRFQGTAYNEQFF
-	TRBV28	many	TRBJ2-2	TGTGCCAGCAGTTTAGGGACAAGCACCGGGGAGCTGTTTTTT	CASSLGTSTGELFF
TRBD1	TRBV4-3	few	TRBJ2-3	TGCGCCAGCAGCCAGAGACAGGGTCTGACAGATACGCAGTATTTT	CASSQRQGLTDTQYF
-	TRBV12-3/TRBV12-4	few	TRBJ1-6	TGTGCCAGCAGTACAGGAAACTCCAATTCACCCCTCCACTTT	CASSTGNSNSPLHF
-	TRBV6-6	-	TRBJ2-7	TGTGCCAGCGGGGGGGACACCCCCTACGAGCAGTACTTC	CASGGDTPYEQYF
-	TRBV9	-	TRBJ2-3	TGTGCCAGCAGCGTAGGGCAACTAGTGAGCACAGATACGCAGTATTTT	CASSVGQLVSTDTQYF
-	TRBV10-3	few	TRBJ2-1	-	CAISTSAGLVYNEQFF
-	TRBV29-1	-	TRBJ2-3	TGCAGCGTTCTGCAGCGGCGCGGGGATACGCAGTATTTT	CSVLQRRGDTQYF
-	TRBV28	-	TRBJ2-2	TGTGCCAGCAGTGGGGACTCCCTCGGGGAGCTGTTTTTT	CASSGDSLGELFF
-	TRBV29-1	few	TRBJ2-5	TGCAGCGGGAGGGATTCTGGCCAAGAGACCCAGTACTTC	CSGRDSGQETQYF
-	TRBV6-5	few	TRBJ2-7	TGTGCCAGCAGTCCTCCATCGGGACTCATCTACGAGCAGTACTTC	CASSPPSGLIYEQYF